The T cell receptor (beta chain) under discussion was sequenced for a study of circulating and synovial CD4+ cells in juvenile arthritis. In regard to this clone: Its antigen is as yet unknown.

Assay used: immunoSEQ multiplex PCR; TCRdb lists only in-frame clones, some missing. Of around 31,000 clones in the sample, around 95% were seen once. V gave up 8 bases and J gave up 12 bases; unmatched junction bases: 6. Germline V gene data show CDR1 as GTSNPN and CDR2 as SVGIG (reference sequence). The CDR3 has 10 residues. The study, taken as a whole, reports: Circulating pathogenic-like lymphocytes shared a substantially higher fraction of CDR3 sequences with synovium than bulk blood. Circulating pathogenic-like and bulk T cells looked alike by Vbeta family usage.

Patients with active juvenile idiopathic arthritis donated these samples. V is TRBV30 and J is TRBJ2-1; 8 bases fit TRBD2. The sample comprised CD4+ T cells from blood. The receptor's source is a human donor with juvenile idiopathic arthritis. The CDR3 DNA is TGTGCCGGCTCGAGCGGGAGGCAGTTCTTC. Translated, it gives CAGSSGRQFF.